The 25 T cell receptor beta chains given below trace back to one sample, sequenced in a study of T cell responses to AZD1222 COVID-19 vaccine. The protocol was immunoSEQ multiplex PCR, while the TCRdb copy is restricted to in-frame clones and leaves out a portion. The data show about 180,000 clones, 85% to 90% seen once. This sample comprised peripheral blood, obtained 28 days after the second dose of the MenACWY control vaccine. Receptor source: an adult who received the MenACWY meningococcal vaccine as a control.

The chain employs TRBV6-5 and TRBJ2-7; 12 bases are a match to TRBD1. Germline trimming cut 7 bases from V and 7 bases from J; bases unmatched to any gene: 8. Per the germline V gene, CDR1 is MNHEY and CDR2 is SVGAGI. This CDR3 has 14 amino acids. The CDR3 here is CASIRGQGAREQYF. CDR3 sequence (DNA): TGTGCCAGCATCCGGGGACAGGGGGCTCGGGAGCAGTACTTC.

In its sample, this clone was seen once. The V gene is TRBV15, the J gene TRBJ2-7; 8 nucleotides agree with TRBD2. J was trimmed by 2 bases and V by 0 bases; bases with no gene match: 0. The length of the CDR3 is 14 residues. Germline values: CDR1 LNHNV, CDR2 YYDKDF (reference sequence). The chain's CDR3 is CATSRELAAYEQYF. In DNA form, the CDR3 reads TGTGCCACCAGCAGAGAACTAGCGGCCTACGAGCAGTACTTC. Based on the CDR3 plus reference TRBV15 and TRBJ2-7, the full variable domain is DAMVIQNPRYQVTQFGKPVTLSCSQTLNHNVMYWYQQKSSQAPKLLFHYYDKDFNNEADTPDNFQSRRPNTSFCFLDIRSPGLGDTAMYLCATSRELAAYEQYFGPGTRLTVT.

The chain couples TRBV4-2 to TRBJ1-4; 8 positions match TRBD1. Trimming removed 5 bases from V and 7 bases from J; junction bases left unmatched: 9. Looked up from germline, CDR1 is LGHNA and CDR2 is YNFKEQ. The CDR3 sequence is 15 residues long. This CDR3 is CASSVFTGGGEKLFF. Written as DNA, the CDR3 is TGTGCCAGCAGCGTCTTTACAGGGGGAGGTGAAAAACTGTTTTTT.

This clone has more than one count but fewer than ten. V is TRBV19 and J is TRBJ2-3; no definite D call. Trimming shortened V by 3 bases and J by 6 bases, and 19 bases separated the two germline ends. Looked up from germline, CDR1 is LNHDA and CDR2 is SQIVND (reference sequence). CDR3 size: 16 residues. CDR3 residues: CASSIRNDNRADTQYF. The CDR3 coding sequence is TGTGCCAGTAGTATTCGAAACGATAATCGAGCCGATACGCAGTATTTT.

The chain recombines TRBV5-8 with TRBJ1-4; a possible D gene is TRBD1 (6 bases). Trimming took 6 bases from V and 6 from J, leaving 18 bases between them. Germline CDR1 and CDR2: SGHTS and YDEGEE. The CDR3 sequence is 15 residues long. The CDR3 DNA is TGTGCCAGCATAACCCAGACGGAGGGGGATGAAAAACTGTTTTTT. Its protein is CASITQTEGDEKLFF. Complete variable domain (other parts from reference TRBV5-8 and TRBJ1-4): EAGVTQSPTHLIKTRGQQATLRCSPISGHTSVYWYQQALGLGLQFLLWYDEGEERNRGNFPPRFSGRQFPNYSSELNVNALELEDSALYLCASITQTEGDEKLFFGSGTQLSVL.

The rearrangement links TRBV7-2 to TRBJ2-5, with 7 bases aligning to TRBD2. In germline, CDR1 is SGHTA, CDR2 FQGNSA. The CDR3 runs to 13 residues. V lost 6 bases and J lost 5; bases outside the gene matches: 6. CDR3 residues: CASRKGGAETQYF. The DNA of the CDR3 is TGTGCCAGCAGGAAGGGAGGGGCCGAGACCCAGTACTTC.

The chain joins TRBV12-3 or TRBV12-4 to TRBJ2-2, with D perhaps matching TRBD1 (5 bases). Trimming removed 7 bases from V and 2 bases from J, with 8 bases in between. The CDR3 is 13 amino acids. CDR3 nucleotide sequence: TGTGCCAGCAAGCAGGGCAACACCGGGGAGCTGTTTTTT. This encodes CASKQGNTGELFF.

This chain joins TRBV10-3 and TRBJ1-1; possible D gene TRBD1, 5 bases. The V end was cut by 4 bases, the J end by 1 base, with 13 bases between. This CDR3 has 15 residues. Germline CDR1 reads ENHRY; CDR2 reads SYGVKD. The CDR3 DNA reads TGTGCCATCAGTGCATCACAGGAAGGGAACACTGAAGCTTTCTTT. It specifies CAISASQEGNTEAFF.

The chain employs TRBV5-5 and TRBJ1-5; unclear D gene. The length of the CDR3 is 18 residues. V lost 4 bases and J 3 bases, leaving 23 bases between the germline ends. Germline-derived CDR1 and CDR2 are SGHKS and YYEKEE (reference sequence). Here the CDR3 reads CASSATGGGLDVNQPQHF. The CDR3 coding sequence is TGTGCCAGCAGCGCCACCGGCGGCGGTCTCGATGTCAATCAGCCCCAGCATTTT. Based on the CDR3 plus reference TRBV5-5 and TRBJ1-5, the full variable domain is DAGVTQSPTHLIKTRGQQVTLRCSPISGHKSVSWYQQVLGQGPQFIFQYYEKEERGRGNFPDRFSARQFPNYSSELNVNALLLGDSALYLCASSATGGGLDVNQPQHFGDGTRLSIL.

In its sample, this clone was seen once. The chain carries TRBV4-3 and TRBJ1-4; 10 nucleotides match TRBD1. The germline V gene has CDR1 LGHNA and CDR2 YSLEER. After removal of 0 bases from V and 8 bases from J, the junction contained 3 bases not matched to a gene. CDR3 length equals 15 residues. Here the CDR3 DNA reads TGCGCCAGCAGCCAAGATGGGACAGGGGAGGAAAAACTGTTTTTT. This codes for CASSQDGTGEEKLFF.

The genes are TRBV29-1 and TRBJ1-1; no definite D call. V was pared by 4 bases and J by 3 bases, with 9 bases between. The CDR3 covers 12 residues. In germline, CDR1 is SQVTM, CDR2 ANQGSEA. The chain's CDR3 is CSVGGGDTEAFF. CDR3 bases: TGCAGCGTTGGGGGTGGGGACACTGAAGCTTTCTTT.

The chain is built from TRBV9 and TRBJ2-1, with TRBD2 identical over 11 bases. CDR1 and CDR2 (germline): SGDLS, YYNGEE. CDR3 size: 15 residues. Trimming removed 0 bases from V and 7 bases from J; junction bases left unmatched: 3. The CDR3 DNA is TGTGCCAGCAGCGTAGAGACTAGCGGGAAGAATGAGCAGTTCTTC. Encoded protein: CASSVETSGKNEQFF.

J is TRBJ2-1 and V is TRBV3-1 (or the pseudogene TRBV3-2); 9 positions match TRBD2. V was clipped by 0 bases and J by 7 bases; unmatched bases: 13. The CDR3 has 18 residues. Per germline, CDR1 LGHDT and CDR2 YNNKEL (reference sequence). This chain's CDR3 is CASSQDILAGTVGNEQFF. CDR3 sequence (DNA): TGTGCCAGCAGCCAAGATATCCTAGCGGGGACAGTTGGTAATGAGCAGTTCTTC.

The chain links TRBV5-1 to TRBJ2-2; D perhaps matches TRBD2 (6 bases). There are 15 residues in the CDR3. V lost 0 bases, J lost 5 bases, and 11 bases lay in between. Per germline, CDR1 SGHRS and CDR2 YFSETQ. CDR3 sequence (DNA): TGCGCCAGCAGCTTGGCCCAGGGAGGTACCGGGGAGCTGTTTTTT. Translated: CASSLAQGGTGELFF.

V is TRBV15 and J is TRBJ2-1; 8 bases are shared with TRBD2. The CDR3 is 15 amino acids. Looked up from germline, CDR1 is LNHNV and CDR2 is YYDKDF (reference sequence). V lost 6 bases to trimming and J lost 0 bases; unmatched junction nucleotides: 4. The CDR3 coding sequence is TGTGCCACCAGGATAGCGGGAAGCTCCTACAATGAGCAGTTCTTC. It translates to CATRIAGSSYNEQFF.

This chain connects TRBV2 to TRBJ2-1; D is perhaps TRBD2 (6 bases). Germline CDR1 SNHLY, CDR2 FYNNEI. CDR3 length: 19 residues. Trimming shortened V by 0 bases and J by 5 bases, and 23 bases separated the two germline ends. CDR3 amino acids: CASSEAPLRLVGLHNEQFF. DNA of the CDR3: TGTGCCAGCAGTGAAGCCCCCTTGAGACTAGTCGGACTTCACAATGAGCAGTTCTTC. The variable domain in full, with the rest retrieved from reference TRBV2 and TRBJ2-1, is EPEVTQTPSHQVTQMGQEVILRCVPISNHLYFYWYRQILGQKVEFLVSFYNNEISEKSEIFDDQFSVERPDGSNFTLKIRSTKLEDSAMYFCASSEAPLRLVGLHNEQFFGPGTRLTVL.

The J gene is TRBJ2-5, the V gene TRBV7-9; D gene ambiguous. Trimming took 4 bases from V and 6 from J, leaving 12 bases between them. The V gene's germline CDR1 is SEHNR and CDR2 FQNEAQ (reference sequence). The CDR3 spans 13 residues. The CDR3 spells CASSWGLEKTQYF. The CDR3, as DNA: TGTGCCAGCAGCTGGGGTCTAGAAAAGACCCAGTACTTC.

J is TRBJ1-5 and V is TRBV6-2 or TRBV6-3; unclear D gene. Deletions cut 1 base from V and 5 bases from J, with 9 bases between. The CDR3 has 14 residues. CDR1 and CDR2 from the germline V gene are MNHEY and SVGEGT. The CDR3 region has the DNA TGTGCCAGCAGTTACTGGGTGAATTATCAGCCCCAGCATTTT. It specifies CASSYWVNYQPQHF.

A single count supports this clone. The chain is built from TRBV4-3 and TRBJ2-7; TRBD1 matches at 8 bases. Losses at the gene ends were 1 base for V and 4 bases for J; bases not matched to a gene: 6. Germline V gene sequence: CDR1 LGHNA, CDR2 YSLEER. CDR3 length equals 15 residues. DNA for the CDR3: TGCGCCAGCAGCCAAGCTAGACAGGGGATTTACGAGCAGTACTTC. It encodes CASSQARQGIYEQYF.

This clone was seen more than once but under ten times. The chain has TRBV28 and TRBJ1-5; D is undetermined. The V gene's germline CDR1 is MDHEN and CDR2 SYDVKM. The CDR3 is made up of 13 amino acids. V dropped 2 bases and J dropped 3 bases, with 5 bases sitting between them. The CDR3 sequence: CASSLNLNQPQHF. Written as DNA, the CDR3 is TGTGCCAGCAGTTTAAACCTCAATCAGCCCCAGCATTTT.

The genes are TRBV10-3 and TRBJ1-1, with D maybe TRBD1 (6 bases). Per the germline V gene, CDR1 is ENHRY and CDR2 is SYGVKD. Trimming removed 3 bases at V and 0 bases at J, with 11 bases between. The CDR3 loop spans 15 amino acids. CDR3 bases: TGTGCCATCAGTGAATTCGGGGACATGAACACTGAAGCTTTCTTT. It translates to CAISEFGDMNTEAFF.

The chain links TRBV7-9 to TRBJ1-5; D gene ambiguous. The ends were cut back, 1 base at V and 5 bases at J, with 6 bases in the middle. The CDR3 length is 13 residues. CDR1 SEHNR and CDR2 FQNEAQ come from the germline V gene (reference sequence). The CDR3 is CASSLDTYQPQHF. The CDR3 DNA reads as TGTGCCAGCAGCTTAGACACCTATCAGCCCCAGCATTTT.

The CDR3 is CASSPPGTGANTGELFF. The CDR3 DNA reads TGTGCCAGCTCTCCCCCCGGGACAGGAGCGAACACCGGGGAGCTGTTTTTT. This chain connects TRBV18 to TRBJ2-2; 8 bases are shared with TRBD1. The germline V gene has CDR1 KGHSH and CDR2 LQKENI. The CDR3 length is 17 residues. Trimming took 6 bases from V and 0 from J; bases not matched to a gene: 9.

This chain links TRBV4-3 with TRBJ2-7; 12 bases match TRBD2. Trimming at V came to 2 bases and at J to 1 base, leaving 6 bases not matched to a gene. Germline V gene lookup returns CDR1 LGHNA and CDR2 YSLEER. The CDR3 contains 17 residues. CDR3 protein: CASSQHLLAGGSYEQYF. Here the CDR3 DNA reads TGCGCCAGCAGCCAACACCTACTAGCGGGAGGTTCCTACGAGCAGTACTTC.

The chain links TRBV27 to TRBJ2-7; 12 nucleotides match TRBD1. The V and J ends lost 7 bases and 7 bases, in that order; junction bases with no gene match: 5. The CDR3 has 13 residues. The germline CDR1 and CDR2 sequences are MNHEY and SMNVEV (reference sequence). The CDR3 reads CASTGDRGREQYF. As DNA, the CDR3 is TGTGCCAGCACCGGGGACAGGGGGCGGGAGCAGTACTTC.